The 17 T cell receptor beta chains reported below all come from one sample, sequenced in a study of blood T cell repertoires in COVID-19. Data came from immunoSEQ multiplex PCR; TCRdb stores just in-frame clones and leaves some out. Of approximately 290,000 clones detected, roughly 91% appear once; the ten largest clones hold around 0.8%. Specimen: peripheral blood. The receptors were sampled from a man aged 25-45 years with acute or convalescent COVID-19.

The DNA for the CDR3 is TGTGCCAGCAGCCCAAGACTAGCGGGAGAGGGGGATCGTGAGCAGTTCTTC. The encoded protein is CASSPRLAGEGDREQFF. The rearrangement joins TRBV5-4 to TRBJ2-1; 12 positions match TRBD2. CDR3 length: 17 residues. Trimming at V came to 4 bases and at J to 9 bases, leaving 14 bases not matched to a gene. Germline CDR1 is SGHNT and CDR2 is YYREEE (reference sequence).

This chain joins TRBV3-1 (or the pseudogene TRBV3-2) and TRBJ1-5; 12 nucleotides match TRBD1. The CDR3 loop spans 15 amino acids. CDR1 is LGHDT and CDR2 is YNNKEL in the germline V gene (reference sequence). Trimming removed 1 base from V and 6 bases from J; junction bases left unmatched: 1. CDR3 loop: CASSQGDRGRQPQHF. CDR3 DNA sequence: TGTGCCAGCAGCCAAGGGGACAGGGGGCGTCAGCCCCAGCATTTT.

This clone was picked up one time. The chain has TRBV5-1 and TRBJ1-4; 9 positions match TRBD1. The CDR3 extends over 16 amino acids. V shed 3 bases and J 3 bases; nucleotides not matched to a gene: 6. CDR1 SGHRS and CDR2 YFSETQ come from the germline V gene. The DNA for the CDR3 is TGCGCCAGCAGCTCAGGGGGGACAGGGTCTAATGAAAAACTGTTTTTT. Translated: CASSSGGTGSNEKLFF.

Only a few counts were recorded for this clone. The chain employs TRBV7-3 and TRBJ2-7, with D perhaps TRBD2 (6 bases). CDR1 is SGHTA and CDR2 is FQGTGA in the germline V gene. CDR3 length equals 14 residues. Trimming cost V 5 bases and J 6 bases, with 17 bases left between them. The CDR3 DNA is TGTGCCAGCAGCCCCTCGCCCGGAGGGCTCGAGCAGTACTTC. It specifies CASSPSPGGLEQYF. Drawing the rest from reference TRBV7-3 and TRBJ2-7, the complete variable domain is GAGVSQTPSNKVTEKGKYVELRCDPISGHTALYWYRQSLGQGPEFLIYFQGTGAADDSGLPNDRFFAVRPEGSVSTLKIQRTERGDSAVYLCASSPSPGGLEQYFGPGTRLTVT.

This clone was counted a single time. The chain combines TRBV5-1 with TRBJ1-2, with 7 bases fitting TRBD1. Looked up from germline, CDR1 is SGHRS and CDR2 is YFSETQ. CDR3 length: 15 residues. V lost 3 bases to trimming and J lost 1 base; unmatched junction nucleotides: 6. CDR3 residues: CASSSGQLFNYGYTF. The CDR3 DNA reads TGCGCCAGCAGCTCGGGACAGCTCTTTAACTATGGCTACACCTTC.

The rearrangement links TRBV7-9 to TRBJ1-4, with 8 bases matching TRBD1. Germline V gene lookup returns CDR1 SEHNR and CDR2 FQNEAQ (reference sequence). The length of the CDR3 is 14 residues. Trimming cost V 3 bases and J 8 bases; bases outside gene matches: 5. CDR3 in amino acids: CASSFDRGIEKLFF. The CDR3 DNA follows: TGTGCCAGCAGCTTTGACAGGGGCATCGAAAAACTGTTTTTT.

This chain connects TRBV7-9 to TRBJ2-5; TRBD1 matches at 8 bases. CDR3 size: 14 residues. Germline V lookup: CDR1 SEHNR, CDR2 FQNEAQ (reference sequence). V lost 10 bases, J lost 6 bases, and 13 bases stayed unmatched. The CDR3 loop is CATSDRDRGKTQYF. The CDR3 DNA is TGTGCCACCTCGGACAGGGATCGTGGGAAGACCCAGTACTTC.

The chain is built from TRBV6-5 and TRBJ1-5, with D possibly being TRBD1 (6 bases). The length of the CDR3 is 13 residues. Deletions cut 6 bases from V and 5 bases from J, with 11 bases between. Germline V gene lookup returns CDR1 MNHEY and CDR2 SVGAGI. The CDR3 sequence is CASSRDMDQPQHF. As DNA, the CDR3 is TGTGCCAGCAGCCGGGACATGGATCAGCCCCAGCATTTT.

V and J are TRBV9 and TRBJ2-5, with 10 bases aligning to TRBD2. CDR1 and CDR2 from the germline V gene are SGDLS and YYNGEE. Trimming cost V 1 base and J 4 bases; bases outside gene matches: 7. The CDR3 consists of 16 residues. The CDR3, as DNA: TGTGCCAGCAGCGTAACTAGCGGGGAGGAACTAGAGACCCAGTACTTC. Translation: CASSVTSGEELETQYF.

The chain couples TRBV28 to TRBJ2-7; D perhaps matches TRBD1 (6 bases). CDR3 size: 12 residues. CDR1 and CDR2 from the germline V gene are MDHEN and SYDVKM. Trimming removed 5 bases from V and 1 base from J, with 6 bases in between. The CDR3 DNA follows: TGTGCCAGCAGTCAGGGGTCCTACGAGCAGTACTTC. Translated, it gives CASSQGSYEQYF.

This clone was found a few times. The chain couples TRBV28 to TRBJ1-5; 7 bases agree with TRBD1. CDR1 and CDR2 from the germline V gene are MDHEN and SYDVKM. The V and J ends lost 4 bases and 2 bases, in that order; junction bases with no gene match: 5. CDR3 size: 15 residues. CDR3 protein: CASSSPGTGNQPQHF. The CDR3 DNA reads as TGTGCCAGCAGTTCCCCAGGGACAGGCAATCAGCCCCAGCATTTT.

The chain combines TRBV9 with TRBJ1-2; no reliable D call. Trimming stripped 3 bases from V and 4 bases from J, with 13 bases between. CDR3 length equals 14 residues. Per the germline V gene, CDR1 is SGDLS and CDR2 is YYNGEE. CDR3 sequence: CASSDLAGVYGYTF. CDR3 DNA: TGTGCCAGCAGCGACTTAGCCGGGGTCTATGGCTACACCTTC.

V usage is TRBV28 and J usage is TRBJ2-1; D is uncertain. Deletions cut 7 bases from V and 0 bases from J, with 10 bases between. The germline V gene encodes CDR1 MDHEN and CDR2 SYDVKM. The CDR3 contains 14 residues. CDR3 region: CASTRLTSYNEQFF. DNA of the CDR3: TGTGCCAGCACCAGACTGACCTCCTACAATGAGCAGTTCTTC.

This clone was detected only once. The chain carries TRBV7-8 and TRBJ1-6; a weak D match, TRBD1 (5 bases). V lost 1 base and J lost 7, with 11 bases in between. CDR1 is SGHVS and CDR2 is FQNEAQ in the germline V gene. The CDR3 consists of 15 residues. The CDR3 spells CASSLVAGSNSPLHF. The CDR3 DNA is TGTGCCAGCAGCTTAGTAGCAGGGTCCAATTCACCCCTCCACTTT. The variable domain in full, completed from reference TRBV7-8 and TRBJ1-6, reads GAGVSQSPRYKVAKRGQDVALRCDPISGHVSLFWYQQALGQGPEFLTYFQNEAQLDKSGLPSDRFFAERPEGSVSTLKIQRTQQEDSAVYLCASSLVAGSNSPLHFGNGTRLTVT.

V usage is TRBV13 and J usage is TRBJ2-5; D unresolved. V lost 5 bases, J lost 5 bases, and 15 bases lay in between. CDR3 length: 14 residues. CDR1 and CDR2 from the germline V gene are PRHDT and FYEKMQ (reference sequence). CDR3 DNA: TGTGCCAGCAGCCCGGAGAGTGTACGGGAGACCCAGTACTTC. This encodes CASSPESVRETQYF.

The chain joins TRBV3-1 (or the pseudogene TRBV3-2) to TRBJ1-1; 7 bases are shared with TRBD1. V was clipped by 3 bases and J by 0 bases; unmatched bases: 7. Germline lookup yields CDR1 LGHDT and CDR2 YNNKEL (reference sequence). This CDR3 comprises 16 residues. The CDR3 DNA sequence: TGTGCCAGCAGCCAGTACCCAGGGGGACTGAACACTGAAGCTTTCTTT. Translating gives CASSQYPGGLNTEAFF.

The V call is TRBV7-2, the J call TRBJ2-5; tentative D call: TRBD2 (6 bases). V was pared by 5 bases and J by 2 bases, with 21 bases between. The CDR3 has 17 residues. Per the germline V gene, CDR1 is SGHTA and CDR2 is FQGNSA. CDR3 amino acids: CASSPTVGWGVQETQYF. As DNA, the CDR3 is TGTGCCAGCAGCCCCACCGTCGGCTGGGGGGTACAAGAGACCCAGTACTTC.